These 12 T cell receptor beta chains share one sample of origin, sequenced in a study of yellow fever vaccine responses in identical twins. In TCRdb, the RT-PCR reads were re-called with MiXCR into one record per CDR3 protein. The sample holds about 20,000 distinct CDR3 sequences, roughly 70% seen once. The sequencing used T cells from blood (PBMCs), unsorted or a sorted subset (not recorded which), collected before or after yellow fever vaccination (not recorded which). All receptors derive from a woman aged 18-29 years who received the yellow fever vaccine.

The chain joins TRBV24-1 to TRBJ2-3, with D perhaps matching TRBD1 (6 bases). The germline V gene encodes CDR1 KGHDR and CDR2 SFDVKD. This CDR3 region has 12 residues. V was pared by 8 bases and J by 6 bases, with 11 bases between. CDR3 residues: CATMGAADTQYF. As DNA, the CDR3 is TGTGCCACCATGGGGGCAGCGGATACGCAGTATTTT.

The gene calls are TRBV6-1 and TRBJ2-1; D unclear. This CDR3 region has 13 residues. CDR1 and CDR2 from the germline V gene are MNHNS and SASEGT. Trimming shortened V by 4 bases and J by 6 bases, and 10 bases separated the two germline ends. In DNA, the CDR3 is TGTGCCAGCAGTGTCGGTAGTTTCAATGAGCAGTTCTTC. This gives the protein CASSVGSFNEQFF.

This chain links TRBV11-1 with TRBJ1-5; D might be TRBD1 (5 bases). CDR3 length equals 17 residues. V gave up 0 bases and J gave up 1 base, with 13 bases separating them. Per the germline V gene, CDR1 is SGHAT and CDR2 is FQDESV (reference sequence). The DNA of the CDR3 is TGTGCCAGCAGCTTAGCGATGGGGGGTGGGAGCAATCAGCCCCAGCATTTT. This codes for CASSLAMGGGSNQPQHF.

This chain uses TRBV29-1 with TRBJ2-2; D remains unclear. Trimming removed 7 bases from V and 2 bases from J, with 11 bases in between. Germline loops: CDR1 SQVTM, CDR2 ANQGSEA. The CDR3 has 13 amino acids. The chain's CDR3 is CSADSDNTGELFF. The CDR3 DNA reads TGCAGCGCCGACTCAGATAACACCGGGGAGCTGTTTTTT.

The chain couples TRBV11-2 to TRBJ2-7, with TRBD1 as a possible D gene (5 bases). CDR1 is SGHAT, CDR2 FQNNGV, per germline. The CDR3 totals 13 residues. Trimming pared 3 bases from V and 0 bases from J, leaving 6 bases between. The CDR3 protein is CASSFDSSYEQYV. In DNA, the CDR3 is TGTGCCAGCAGCTTCGACAGCTCCTACGAGCAGTACGTC.

The rearrangement joins TRBV12-3 or TRBV12-4 to TRBJ1-3; no reliable D call. Trimming cost V 3 bases and J 0 bases, with 6 bases left between them. The CDR3 has 14 residues. CDR3 nucleotide sequence: TGTGCCAGCAGTTTTAGGAGCTCTGGAAACACCATATATTTT. Translation: CASSFRSSGNTIYF.

This chain uses TRBV5-6 with TRBJ1-5, with 10 positions matching TRBD1. Germline V gene data show CDR1 as SGHDT and CDR2 as YYEEEE. The length of the CDR3 is 15 residues. V dropped 4 bases and J dropped 3; count of bases not matched to a gene: 4. CDR3 amino acids: CASSVGQGFNQPQHF. CDR3 bases: TGTGCCAGCAGCGTGGGACAGGGGTTCAATCAGCCCCAGCATTTT. Using reference TRBV5-6 and TRBJ1-5 for the parts outside the CDR3, the full variable domain is DAGVTQSPTHLIKTRGQQVTLRCSPKSGHDTVSWYQQALGQGPQFIFQYYEEEERQRGNFPDRFSGHQFPNYSSELNVNALLLGDSALYLCASSVGQGFNQPQHFGDGTRLSIL.

This clonotype has just a few counts. The CDR3 DNA reads as TGTGCCAGCAGCGTAGGTCATGTGGGTCAAGAGACCCAGTACTTC. It encodes CASSVGHVGQETQYF. The chain employs TRBV9 and TRBJ2-5, with D unresolved. Trimming removed 0 bases at V and 2 bases at J, with 11 bases between. The CDR3 is 15 residues long. Germline-derived CDR1 and CDR2 are SGDLS and YYNGEE.

This clonotype showed up just once. The chain employs TRBV20-1 and TRBJ2-7, with D unresolved. This CDR3 spans 13 amino acids. Trimming removed 0 bases at V and 1 base at J, with 7 bases between. CDR1 is DFQATT, CDR2 SNEGSKA, per germline (reference sequence). Written as DNA, the CDR3 is TGCAGTGCTAGAGACCTAGAATCCTACGAGCAGTACTTC. Its protein is CSARDLESYEQYF.

The V and J genes are TRBV7-3 and TRBJ2-1; 8 bases agree with TRBD2. Germline V gene sequence: CDR1 SGHTA, CDR2 FQGTGA. CDR3 size: 17 residues. V dropped 3 bases and J dropped 5; count of bases not matched to a gene: 12. CDR3 sequence reads: CASSFTIGLAGDNEQFF. DNA of the CDR3: TGTGCCAGCAGCTTTACCATAGGGCTAGCGGGCGACAATGAGCAGTTCTTC.

This sequence joins TRBV19 and TRBJ2-7; D is unclear. The V end lost 7 bases, the J end lost 5 bases, and 15 bases lay between the germline ends. Germline V gives CDR1 LNHDA, CDR2 SQIVND (reference sequence). CDR3 size: 13 residues. The CDR3 DNA reads as TGTGCCAGTATCGGGCCCCGGGCTGACGAGCAGTACTTC. It codes for CASIGPRADEQYF.

The chain employs TRBV29-1 and TRBJ2-1; maybe TRBD2 (5 bases). Looked up from germline, CDR1 is SQVTM and CDR2 is ANQGSEA. With 7 bases removed from V and 8 bases from J, the gap between germline ends came to 18 bases. The CDR3 totals 13 residues. The CDR3 region is CSAEAGLRDEQFF. The CDR3 DNA is TGCAGCGCAGAAGCAGGTCTGCGGGATGAGCAGTTCTTC.